The text below deals with one TCR beta chain. This specimen comes from a study of technical replicates of blood from a few donors. Trimming stripped 3 bases from V and 7 bases from J, with 15 bases between. Germline-derived CDR1 and CDR2 are KGHSH and LQKENI. This CDR3 spans 14 amino acids. Here immunoSEQ multiplex PCR was the method, and the copy in TCRdb shows in-frame clones only, minus some. The data hold about 44,000 clones, with over 95% observed a single time. The sample was T cells isolated from PBMCs. The sequence was collected from a human donor in good health. The chain carries TRBV18 and TRBJ1-2; D gene uncertain. The CDR3 is CASSPTPHGPGYTF. The DNA for the CDR3 is TGTGCCAGCTCACCTACCCCACATGGTCCTGGCTACACCTTC.